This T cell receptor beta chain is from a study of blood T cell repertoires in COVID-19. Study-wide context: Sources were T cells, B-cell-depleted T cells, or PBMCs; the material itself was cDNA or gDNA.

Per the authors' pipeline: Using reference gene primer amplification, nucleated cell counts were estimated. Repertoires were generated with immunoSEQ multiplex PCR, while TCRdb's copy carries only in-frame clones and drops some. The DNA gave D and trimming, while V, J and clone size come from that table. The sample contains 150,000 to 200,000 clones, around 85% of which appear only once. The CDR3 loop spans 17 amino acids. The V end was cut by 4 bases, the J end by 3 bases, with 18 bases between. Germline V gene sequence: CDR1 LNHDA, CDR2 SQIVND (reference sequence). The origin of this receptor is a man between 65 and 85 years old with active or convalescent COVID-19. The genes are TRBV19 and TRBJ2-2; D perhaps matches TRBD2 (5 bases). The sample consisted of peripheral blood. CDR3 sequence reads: CASSTPLVGKYTGELFF. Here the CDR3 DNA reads TGTGCCAGTAGTACCCCACTGGTCGGGAAATACACCGGGGAGCTGTTTTTT.